The clone carrying this T cell receptor beta chain was seen many times. The antigen is undetermined. The source of the sample is a study of T cells in Graves' hyperthyroidism and ophthalmopathy. The wider study: Prior to any treatment, at the point of initial diagnosis, peripheral blood was collected.

Study-level findings and limits: Among clonotypes expanded in thyroid above 0.001, most were also found in blood.

TCR beta CDR3 regions were amplified from RNA transcripts. First-round RT-PCR of the TCR CDR3 relied on the HTBI primer set. One entry per CDR3 protein, called by TCRdb with MiXCR from the multiplex PCR reads. This sample carries under 400,000 distinct CDR3 sequences, nearly 15% of them seen once, and the ten largest clones take roughly a fifth. Patients having uncontrolled infection, another autoimmune disease, pregnancy or lactation were not included. V lost 2 bases and J 0 bases, leaving 10 bases between the germline ends. The CDR3 sequence is 16 residues long. Germline loops: CDR1 KGHDR, CDR2 SFDVKD.

Sample: blood. The TCR originated in a woman aged 60-75 years with Graves' ophthalmopathy. This chain links TRBV24-1 with TRBJ2-1; D is unresolved. The CDR3 coding sequence is TGTGCCACCAGTGATTCGAGCGCTAGCTCCTACAATGAGCAGTTCTTC. Amino acids: CATSDSSASSYNEQFF.